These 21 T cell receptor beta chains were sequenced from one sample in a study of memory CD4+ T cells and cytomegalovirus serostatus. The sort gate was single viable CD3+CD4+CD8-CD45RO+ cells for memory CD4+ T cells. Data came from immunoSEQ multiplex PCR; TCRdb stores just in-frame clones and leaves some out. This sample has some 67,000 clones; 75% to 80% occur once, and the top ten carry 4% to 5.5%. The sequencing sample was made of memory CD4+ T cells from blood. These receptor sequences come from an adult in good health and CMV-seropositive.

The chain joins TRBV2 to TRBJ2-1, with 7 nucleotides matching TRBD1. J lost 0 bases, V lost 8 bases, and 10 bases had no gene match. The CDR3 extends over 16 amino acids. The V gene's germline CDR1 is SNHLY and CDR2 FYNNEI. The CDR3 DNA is TGTGCCAGCCCAAAGGGGGCAACGAGCTCCTACAATGAGCAGTTCTTC. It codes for CASPKGATSSYNEQFF.

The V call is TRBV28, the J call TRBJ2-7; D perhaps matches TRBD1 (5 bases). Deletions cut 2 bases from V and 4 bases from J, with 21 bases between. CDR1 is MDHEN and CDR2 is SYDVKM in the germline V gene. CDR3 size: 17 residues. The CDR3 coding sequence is TGTGCCAGCAGTTTAAGTACCGTTGACAGCCGACTTTACGAGCAGTACTTC. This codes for CASSLSTVDSRLYEQYF.

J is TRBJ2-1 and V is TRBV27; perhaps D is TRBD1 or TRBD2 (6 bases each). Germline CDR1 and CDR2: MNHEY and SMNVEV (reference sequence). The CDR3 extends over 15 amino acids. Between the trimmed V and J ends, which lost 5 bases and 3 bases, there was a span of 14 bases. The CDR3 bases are TGTGCCAGCAGTAGAGGGGGGCTGGTCTACAATGAGCAGTTCTTC. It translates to CASSRGGLVYNEQFF.

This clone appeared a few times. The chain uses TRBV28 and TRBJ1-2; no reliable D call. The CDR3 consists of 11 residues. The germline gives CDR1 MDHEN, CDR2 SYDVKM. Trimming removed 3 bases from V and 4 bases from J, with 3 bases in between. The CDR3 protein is CASSFLYGYTF. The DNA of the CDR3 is TGTGCCAGCAGTTTTCTCTATGGCTACACCTTC.

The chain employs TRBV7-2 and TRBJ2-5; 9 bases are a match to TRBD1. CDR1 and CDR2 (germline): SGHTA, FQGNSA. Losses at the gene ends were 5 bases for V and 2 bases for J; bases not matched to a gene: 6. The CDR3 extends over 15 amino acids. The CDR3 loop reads CASSLVDRGQETQYF. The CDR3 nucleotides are TGTGCCAGCAGCCTCGTGGACAGGGGTCAAGAGACCCAGTACTTC. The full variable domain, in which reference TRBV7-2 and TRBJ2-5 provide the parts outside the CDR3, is GAGVSQSPSNKVTEKGKDVELRCDPISGHTALYWYRQSLGQGLEFLIYFQGNSAPDKSGLPSDRFSAERTGGSVSTLTIQRTQQEDSAVYLCASSLVDRGQETQYFGPGTRLLVL.

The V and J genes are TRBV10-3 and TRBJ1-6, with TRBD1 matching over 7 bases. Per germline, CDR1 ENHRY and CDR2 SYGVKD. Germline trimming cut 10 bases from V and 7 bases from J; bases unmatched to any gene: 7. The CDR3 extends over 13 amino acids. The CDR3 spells CATQGESNSPLHF. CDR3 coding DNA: TGTGCCACCCAGGGGGAGTCCAATTCACCCCTCCACTTT.

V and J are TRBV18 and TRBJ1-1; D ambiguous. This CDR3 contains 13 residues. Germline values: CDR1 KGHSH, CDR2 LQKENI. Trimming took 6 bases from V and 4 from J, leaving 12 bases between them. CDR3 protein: CASSLKEGTEAFF. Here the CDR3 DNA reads TGTGCCAGCTCGCTTAAAGAAGGCACTGAAGCTTTCTTT.

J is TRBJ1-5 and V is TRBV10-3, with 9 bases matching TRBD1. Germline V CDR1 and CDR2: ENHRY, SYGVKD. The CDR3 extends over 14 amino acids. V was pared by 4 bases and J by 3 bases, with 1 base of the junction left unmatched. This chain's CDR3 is CAISGQGDNQPQHF. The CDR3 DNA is TGTGCCATCAGTGGACAGGGGGACAATCAGCCCCAGCATTTT.

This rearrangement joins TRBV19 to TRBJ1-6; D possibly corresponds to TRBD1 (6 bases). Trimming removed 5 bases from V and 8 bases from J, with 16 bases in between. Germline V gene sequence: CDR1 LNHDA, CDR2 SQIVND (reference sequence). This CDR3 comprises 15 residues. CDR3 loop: CASSPGGAADSPLHF. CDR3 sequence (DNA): TGTGCCAGTAGTCCCGGGGGGGCCGCGGATTCACCCCTCCACTTT.

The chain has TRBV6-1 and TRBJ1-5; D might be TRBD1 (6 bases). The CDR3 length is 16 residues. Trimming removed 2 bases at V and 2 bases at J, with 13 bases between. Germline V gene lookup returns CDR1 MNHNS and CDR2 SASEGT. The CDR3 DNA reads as TGTGCCAGCAGTGAATACCAGGGGTTAGGCAATCAGCCCCAGCATTTT. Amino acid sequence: CASSEYQGLGNQPQHF.

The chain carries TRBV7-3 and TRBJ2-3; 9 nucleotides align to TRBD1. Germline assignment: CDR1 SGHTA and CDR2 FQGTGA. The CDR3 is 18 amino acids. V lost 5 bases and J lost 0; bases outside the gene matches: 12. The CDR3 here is CASSPKGGTGLSTDTQYF. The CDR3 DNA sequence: TGTGCCAGCAGCCCCAAGGGAGGGACAGGGTTGAGCACAGATACGCAGTATTTT.

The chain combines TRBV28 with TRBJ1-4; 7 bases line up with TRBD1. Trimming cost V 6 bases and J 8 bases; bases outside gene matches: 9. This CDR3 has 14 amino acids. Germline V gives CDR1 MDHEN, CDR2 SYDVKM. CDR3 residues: CASSAPRGEEKLFF. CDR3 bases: TGTGCCAGCAGCGCCCCCAGGGGGGAGGAAAAACTGTTTTTT.

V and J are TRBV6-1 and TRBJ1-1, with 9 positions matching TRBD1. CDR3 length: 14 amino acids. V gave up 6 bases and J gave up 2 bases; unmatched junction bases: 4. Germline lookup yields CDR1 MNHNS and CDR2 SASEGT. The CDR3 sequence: CASRGGQGNTEAFF. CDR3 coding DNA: TGTGCCAGCAGGGGGGGACAGGGAAACACTGAAGCTTTCTTT.

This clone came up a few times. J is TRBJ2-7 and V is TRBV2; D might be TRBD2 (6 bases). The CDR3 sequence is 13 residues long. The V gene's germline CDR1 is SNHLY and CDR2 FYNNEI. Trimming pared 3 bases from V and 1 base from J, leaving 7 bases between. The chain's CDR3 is CASSEGGSYEQYF. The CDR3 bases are TGTGCCAGCAGTGAGGGGGGATCCTACGAGCAGTACTTC.

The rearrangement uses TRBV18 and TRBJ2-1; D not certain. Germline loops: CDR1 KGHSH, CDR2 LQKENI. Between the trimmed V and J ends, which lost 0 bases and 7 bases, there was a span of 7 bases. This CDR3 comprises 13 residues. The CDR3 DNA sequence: TGTGCCAGCTCACCACCTGGAGTGAATGAGCAGTTCTTC. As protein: CASSPPGVNEQFF.

The CDR3, as DNA: TGCAGCGTTGAAGTAGGCAGGGATGCAGATACGCAGTATTTT. Protein sequence: CSVEVGRDADTQYF. The chain carries TRBV29-1 and TRBJ2-3, with a possible D match to TRBD1 (5 bases). The V end was cut by 1 base, the J end by 4 bases, with 12 bases between. Germline CDR1 SQVTM, CDR2 ANQGSEA. The CDR3 is 14 amino acids.

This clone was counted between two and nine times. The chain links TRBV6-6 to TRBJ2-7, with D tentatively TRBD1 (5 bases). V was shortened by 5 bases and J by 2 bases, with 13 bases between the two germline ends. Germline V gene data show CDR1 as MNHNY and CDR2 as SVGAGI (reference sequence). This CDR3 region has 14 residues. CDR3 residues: CASSRRQTTYEQYF. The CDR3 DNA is TGTGCCAGCAGTAGACGACAGACCACCTACGAGCAGTACTTC.

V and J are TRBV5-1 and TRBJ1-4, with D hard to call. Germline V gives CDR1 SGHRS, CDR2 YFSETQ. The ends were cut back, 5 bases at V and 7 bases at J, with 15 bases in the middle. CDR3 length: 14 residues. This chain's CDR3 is CASRQESTGEKLFF. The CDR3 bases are TGCGCCAGCAGGCAGGAGTCGACGGGTGAAAAACTGTTTTTT.

This CDR3 is CSVRSGSEDWEKLFF. The CDR3 DNA reads as TGCAGCGTTCGTAGTGGATCCGAGGACTGGGAAAAACTGTTTTTT. The chain combines TRBV29-1 with TRBJ1-4; D is unresolved. This CDR3 spans 15 amino acids. Trimming took 5 bases from V and 8 from J, leaving 21 bases between them. The germline V gene encodes CDR1 SQVTM and CDR2 ANQGSEA.

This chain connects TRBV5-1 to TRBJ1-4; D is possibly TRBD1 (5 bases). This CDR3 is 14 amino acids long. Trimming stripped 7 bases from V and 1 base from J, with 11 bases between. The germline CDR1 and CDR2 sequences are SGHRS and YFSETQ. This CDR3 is CASVRGVTNEKLFF. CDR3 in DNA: TGCGCCAGCGTACGGGGGGTAACTAATGAAAAACTGTTTTTT.

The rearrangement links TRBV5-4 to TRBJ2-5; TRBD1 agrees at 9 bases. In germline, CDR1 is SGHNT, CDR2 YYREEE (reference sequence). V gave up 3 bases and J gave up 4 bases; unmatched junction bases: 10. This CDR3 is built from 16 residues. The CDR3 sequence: CASSSPQDRGAETQYF. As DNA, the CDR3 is TGTGCCAGCAGCTCGCCCCAGGACAGGGGAGCAGAGACCCAGTACTTC.